The clone carrying this T cell receptor beta chain was found a few times. This sample is drawn from a study of CD4 and CD8 cells across lung adenocarcinoma regions. The patients had localized lung adenocarcinoma, a non-small cell subtype. V lost 6 bases and J lost 6; bases outside the gene matches: 9. Germline CDR1 is MNHEY and CDR2 is SMNVEV (reference sequence). This CDR3 has 16 residues. MiXCR, applied by TCRdb to the PCR reads, yields one record per CDR3 protein. Among 3,000 to 3,500 distinct CDR3 sequences listed, around 50% were seen once. The gene calls are TRBV27 and TRBJ2-1, with TRBD2 matching 12 bases. The sequenced sample was CD4+ T cells from the center of a lung tumor. This receptor was obtained from a female donor with lung adenocarcinoma. The CD4 and CD8 labels of this study may be unreliable. In DNA form, the CDR3 reads TGTGCCAGCAGGCTGACTAGCGGGAGCTGGGTCAATGAGCAGTTCTTC. It is translated as CASRLTSGSWVNEQFF.